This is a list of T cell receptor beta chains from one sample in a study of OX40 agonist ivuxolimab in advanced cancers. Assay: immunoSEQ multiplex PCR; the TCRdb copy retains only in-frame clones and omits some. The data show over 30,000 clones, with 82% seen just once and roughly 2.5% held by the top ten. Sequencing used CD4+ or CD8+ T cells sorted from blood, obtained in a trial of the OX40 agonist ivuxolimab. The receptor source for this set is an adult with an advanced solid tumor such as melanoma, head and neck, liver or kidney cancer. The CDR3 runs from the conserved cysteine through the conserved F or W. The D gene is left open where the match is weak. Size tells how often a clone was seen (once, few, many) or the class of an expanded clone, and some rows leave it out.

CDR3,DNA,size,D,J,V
CASSTYQGPYGYTF,TGTGCCAGCAGTACCTACCAGGGACCCTATGGCTACACCTTC,NA,NA,TRBJ1-2,TRBV7-2
CASSPTEEFVKNIQYF,TGTGCCAGCAGCCCGACCGAGGAGTTTGTCAAAAACATTCAGTACTTC,NA,NA,TRBJ2-4,TRBV6-6
CASSKELAGGNNEQFF,TGTGCCAGCAGCAAGGAGCTAGCGGGGGGGAACAATGAGCAGTTCTTC,NA,TRBD2,TRBJ2-1,TRBV5-4
CASSLVRSGNEKLFF,TGTGCCAGCAGCTTAGTTCGGTCAGGAAATGAAAAACTGTTTTTT,NA,NA,TRBJ1-4,TRBV7-9
CASTSPDRGNTIYF,TGTGCCAGCACCTCCCCGGACAGGGGAAACACCATATATTTT,few,TRBD1,TRBJ1-3,TRBV7-2
CASRLGGATNEKLFF,TGTGCCAGCAGGCTAGGGGGAGCTACTAATGAAAAACTGTTTTTT,NA,NA,TRBJ1-4,TRBV27
CASGPGLPDNEQFF,TGTGCTAGTGGTCCGGGACTACCAGACAATGAGCAGTTCTTC,NA,TRBD2,TRBJ2-1,TRBV12-5
CASSLNGGRALLYNEQFF,TGTGCCAGCAGCTTAAACGGCGGGAGGGCCCTCTTATACAATGAGCAGTTCTTC,NA,TRBD2,TRBJ2-1,TRBV7-3
CASSLAQGAGYGYTF,TGCGCCAGCAGCTTAGCCCAGGGGGCGGGTTATGGCTACACCTTC,few,TRBD1,TRBJ1-2,TRBV5-1
CASSYSRGGRETQYF,TGTGCCAGCAGTTACTCGCGGGGAGGAAGGGAGACCCAGTACTTC,NA,NA,TRBJ2-5,TRBV6-5
CAIRDPNTGELFF,TGTGCCATTCGGGACCCAAACACCGGGGAGCTGTTTTTT,NA,NA,TRBJ2-2,TRBV10-3
CASSPGGGQETQYF,TGCGCCAGCAGTCCCGGGGGCGGCCAAGAGACCCAGTACTTC,NA,NA,TRBJ2-5,TRBV10-2
CASSYDSKNYGYTF,TGTGCCAGCAGTTACGACAGTAAGAACTATGGCTACACCTTC,NA,NA,TRBJ1-2,TRBV6-5
CASSFSGFRNTEAFF,TGTGCCAGCAGTTTTTCAGGGTTTAGGAACACTGAAGCTTTCTTT,NA,NA,TRBJ1-1,TRBV27
CASSLETGVYGYTF,TGTGCCAGTAGCCTTGAGACAGGGGTCTATGGCTACACCTTC,few,TRBD1,TRBJ1-2,TRBV19
CATSREGSGGLDTQYF,TGTGCCACCAGCAGAGAAGGAAGCGGGGGTCTAGATACGCAGTATTTT,NA,TRBD2,TRBJ2-3,TRBV15
CASSPGDWALQETQYF,TGCGCCAGCAGCCCAGGGGACTGGGCCCTCCAAGAGACCCAGTACTTC,once,NA,TRBJ2-5,TRBV5-1
CASSLVGGQGEAFF,TGCGCCAGCAGCTTGGTTGGGGGACAGGGTGAAGCTTTCTTT,NA,TRBD1,TRBJ1-1,TRBV5-1
CAISADSSNQPQHF,TGTGCCATCAGTGCTGACAGTAGCAATCAGCCCCAGCATTTT,NA,NA,TRBJ1-5,TRBV10-3
CASSVDPLSGGGYNEQFF,TGTGCCAGCAGCGTAGACCCCCTTTCCGGGGGGGGATACAATGAGCAGTTCTTC,few,TRBD2,TRBJ2-1,TRBV9
CASRMSPGYEQYF,TGCGCCAGCAGGATGTCTCCGGGCTACGAGCAGTACTTC,NA,NA,TRBJ2-7,TRBV5-1
CASRQPGGNTRAFF,TGTGCCAGCAGGCAGCCAGGGGGCAACACGCGAGCTTTCTTT,NA,TRBD1,TRBJ1-1,TRBV28
CSVIQGTSGYTF,TGCAGCGTAATACAGGGGACAAGTGGCTACACCTTC,NA,TRBD1,TRBJ1-2,TRBV29-1
CSVVTSRAYEQYF,TGCAGCGTTGTTACTAGCCGTGCCTACGAGCAGTACTTC,few,NA,TRBJ2-7,TRBV29-1
CASSAQTGLYGYTF,TGTGCCAGCAGTGCCCAGACAGGCCTCTATGGCTACACCTTC,few,NA,TRBJ1-2,TRBV2
CASSLKAVNYGYTF,TGTGCCAGCAGCTTGAAGGCGGTGAACTATGGCTACACCTTC,NA,NA,TRBJ1-2,TRBV5-5
CASSTGYEQYF,TGTGCCAGCAGCACTGGCTACGAGCAGTACTTC,NA,NA,TRBJ2-7,TRBV6-5
CASGLVLGQGVSGNQPQHF,TGTGCTAGTGGTTTGGTACTAGGACAGGGGGTAAGCGGCAATCAGCCCCAGCATTTT,NA,TRBD1,TRBJ1-5,TRBV12-5
CASSMTGRAQPQHF,TGTGCCAGCAGCATGACAGGGAGGGCGCAGCCCCAGCATTTT,NA,TRBD1,TRBJ1-5,TRBV2
CASSETSGGTGELFF,TGTGCCAGCAGTGAGACTAGCGGGGGCACCGGGGAGCTGTTTTTT,NA,TRBD2,TRBJ2-2,TRBV2
CASSNYPASFF,TGTGCCAGTAGTAACTACCCGGCGTCTTTCTTT,once,NA,TRBJ1-1,TRBV19
CASSVTQSTDTQYF,TGTGCCAGCAGCGTAACACAGAGCACAGATACGCAGTATTTT,NA,NA,TRBJ2-3,TRBV9
CASSKVGLQGDDGNTIYF,TGTGCCAGCAGCAAAGTGGGGTTGCAAGGGGACGACGGAAACACCATATATTTT,NA,NA,TRBJ1-3,TRBV21-1
CSVEDLVAVGSSTDTQYF,TGCAGCGTTGAAGATTTGGTAGCGGTGGGTTCTAGCACAGATACGCAGTATTTT,NA,NA,TRBJ2-3,TRBV29-1
CAWERGGTYEQYF,TGTGCCTGGGAGAGGGGGGGTACCTACGAGCAGTACTTC,NA,NA,TRBJ2-7,TRBV30
CASSTKLNTEAFF,TGTGCCAGCTCAACCAAGTTGAACACTGAAGCTTTCTTT,NA,NA,TRBJ1-1,TRBV18
CASSLDLSFYNEQFF,TGTGCCAGCAGCTTGGACCTCTCTTTCTACAATGAGCAGTTCTTC,NA,NA,TRBJ2-1,TRBV5-6
CASSPTPGTSYGQYF,TGTGCCAGCAGCCCGACCCCAGGGACGAGTTACGGGCAGTACTTC,NA,NA,TRBJ2-7,TRBV7-8
CASSLQTAGTGNNEQFF,TGCGCCAGCAGCTTGCAAACCGCCGGGACAGGGAATAATGAGCAGTTCTTC,few,TRBD1,TRBJ2-1,TRBV5-1
CASSKPEVAEAFF,TGTGCCAGTAGTAAGCCGGAGGTTGCTGAAGCTTTCTTT,NA,NA,TRBJ1-1,TRBV19
CASRKTGHTEAFF,TGTGCCAGTAGAAAGACTGGGCACACTGAAGCTTTCTTT,NA,NA,TRBJ1-1,TRBV19